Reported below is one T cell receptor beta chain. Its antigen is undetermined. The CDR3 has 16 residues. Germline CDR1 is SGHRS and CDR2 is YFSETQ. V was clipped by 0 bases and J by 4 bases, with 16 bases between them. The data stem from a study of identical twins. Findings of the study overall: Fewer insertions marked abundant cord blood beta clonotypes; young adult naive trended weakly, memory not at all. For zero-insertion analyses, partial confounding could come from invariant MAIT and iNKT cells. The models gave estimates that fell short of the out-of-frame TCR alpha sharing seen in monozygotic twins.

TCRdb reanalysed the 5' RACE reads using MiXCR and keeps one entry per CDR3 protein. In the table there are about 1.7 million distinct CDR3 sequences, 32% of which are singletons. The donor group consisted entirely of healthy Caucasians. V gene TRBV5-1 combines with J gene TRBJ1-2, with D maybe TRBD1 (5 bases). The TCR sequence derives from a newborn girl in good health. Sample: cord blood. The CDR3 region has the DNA TGCGCCAGCAGCTTGGAGACTACAGGCCTCTTCTATGGCTACACCTTC. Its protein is CASSLETTGLFYGYTF.